This TCR beta chain is from a study of blood T cell repertoires in COVID-19. Whole-study context: Samples representing acute and convalescent COVID-19 were sourced from the United States, Italy and Spain. The cDNA or gDNA used as material had been derived from T cells, B-cell-depleted T cells, or PBMCs.

CDR1 and CDR2 (germline): KGHDR, SFDVKD. Trimming left V 4 bases short and J 8 bases short, with 15 bases between. CDR3 length: 14 residues. In the original analysis: How many nucleated cells were present was estimated from reference gene primer amplification. The repertoire was sequenced with immunoSEQ multiplex PCR; TCRdb's copy has only in-frame clones and lacks some. The DNA was the basis for D and trimming; V, J and clone size are from that table. The top ten hold approximately 4.7% of the sample, which has roughly 190,000 clones, approximately 86% seen once. Individuals drawn from 20 to 30 US areas were about 18 to 90 years old.

The receptor's source is a woman aged 60 to 75 with acute COVID-19. This sequence joins TRBV24-1 and TRBJ2-3; tentative D call: TRBD2 (6 bases). Material: PBMCs or T cells enriched from blood (not recorded which). In DNA form, the CDR3 reads TGTGCCACCAGTGACGGAACTAGCAGGGCTACGCAGTATTTT. Translation gives CATSDGTSRATQYF.